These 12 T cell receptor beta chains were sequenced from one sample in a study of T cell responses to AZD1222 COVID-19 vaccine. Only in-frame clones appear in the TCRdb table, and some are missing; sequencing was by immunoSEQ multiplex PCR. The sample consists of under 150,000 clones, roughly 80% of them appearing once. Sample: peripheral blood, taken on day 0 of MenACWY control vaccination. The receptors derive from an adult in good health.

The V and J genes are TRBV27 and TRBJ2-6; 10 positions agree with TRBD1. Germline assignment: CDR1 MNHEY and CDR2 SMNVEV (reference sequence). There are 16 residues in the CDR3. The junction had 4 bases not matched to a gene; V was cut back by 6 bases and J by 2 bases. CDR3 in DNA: TGTGCCAGCAGGAGACAGGGGGCCCCTGGGGCCAACGTCCTGACTTTC. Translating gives CASRRQGAPGANVLTF. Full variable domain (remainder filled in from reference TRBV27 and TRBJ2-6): EAQVTQNPRYLITVTGKKLTVTCSQNMNHEYMSWYRQDPGLGLRQIYYSMNVEVTDKGDVPEGYKVSRKEKRNFPLILESPSPNQTSLYFCASRRQGAPGANVLTFGAGSRLTVL.

CDR3 in DNA: TGCGCCAGCAGCTTAGCCCACAGGGGCGACTTCTCTGGAAACACCATATATTTT. As protein: CASSLAHRGDFSGNTIYF. The rearrangement joins TRBV5-1 to TRBJ1-3, with TRBD1 identical over 7 bases. The germline CDR1 and CDR2 sequences are SGHRS and YFSETQ. Trimming took 2 bases from V and 0 from J; bases not matched to a gene: 11. CDR3 length: 18 amino acids.

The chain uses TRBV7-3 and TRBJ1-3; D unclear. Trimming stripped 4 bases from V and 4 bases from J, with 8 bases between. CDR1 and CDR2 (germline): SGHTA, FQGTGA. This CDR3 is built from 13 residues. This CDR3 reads CASSSAPGNTIYF. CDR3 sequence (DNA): TGTGCCAGCAGCTCCGCTCCGGGAAACACCATATATTTT.

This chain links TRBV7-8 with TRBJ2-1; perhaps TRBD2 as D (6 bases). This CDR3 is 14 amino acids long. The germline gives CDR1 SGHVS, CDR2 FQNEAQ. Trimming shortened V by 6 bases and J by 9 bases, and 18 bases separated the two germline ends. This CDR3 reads CASRDFGGAAEQFF. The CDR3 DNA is TGTGCCAGCAGGGACTTTGGAGGGGCCGCTGAGCAGTTCTTC.

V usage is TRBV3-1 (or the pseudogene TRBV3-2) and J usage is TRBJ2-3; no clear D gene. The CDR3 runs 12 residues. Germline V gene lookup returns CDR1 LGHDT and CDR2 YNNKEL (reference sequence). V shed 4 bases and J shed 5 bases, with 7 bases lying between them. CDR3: CASSPERDTQYF. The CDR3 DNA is TGTGCCAGCAGCCCCGAACGAGATACGCAGTATTTT.

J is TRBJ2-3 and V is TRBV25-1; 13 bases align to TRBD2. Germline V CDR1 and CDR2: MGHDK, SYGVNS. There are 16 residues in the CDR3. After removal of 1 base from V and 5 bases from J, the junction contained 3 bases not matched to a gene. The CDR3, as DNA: TGTGCCAGCAGTGAATGGGGGACTAGCGGGGAAGATACGCAGTATTTT. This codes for CASSEWGTSGEDTQYF.

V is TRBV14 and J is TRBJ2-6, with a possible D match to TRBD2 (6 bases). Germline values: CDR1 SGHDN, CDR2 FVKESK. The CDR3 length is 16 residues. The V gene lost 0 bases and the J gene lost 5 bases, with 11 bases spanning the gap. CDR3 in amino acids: CASSQEGGRWANVLTF. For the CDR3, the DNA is TGTGCCAGCAGCCAAGAAGGAGGGCGGTGGGCCAACGTCCTGACTTTC.

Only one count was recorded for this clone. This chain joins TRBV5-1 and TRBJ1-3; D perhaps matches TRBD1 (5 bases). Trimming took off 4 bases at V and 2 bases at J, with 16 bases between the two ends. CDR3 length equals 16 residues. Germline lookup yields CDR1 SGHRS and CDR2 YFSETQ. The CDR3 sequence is CASSGGSHYAGNTIYF. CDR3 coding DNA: TGCGCCAGCAGCGGGGGGTCCCATTATGCTGGAAACACCATATATTTT.

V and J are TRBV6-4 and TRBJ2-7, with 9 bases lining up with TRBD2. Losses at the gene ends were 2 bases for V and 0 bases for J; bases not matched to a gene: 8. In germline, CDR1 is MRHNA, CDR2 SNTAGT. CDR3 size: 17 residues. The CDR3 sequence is CASSDGSGGLNSYEQYV. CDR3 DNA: TGTGCCAGCAGTGACGGTAGCGGGGGCCTTAACTCCTACGAGCAGTACGTC.

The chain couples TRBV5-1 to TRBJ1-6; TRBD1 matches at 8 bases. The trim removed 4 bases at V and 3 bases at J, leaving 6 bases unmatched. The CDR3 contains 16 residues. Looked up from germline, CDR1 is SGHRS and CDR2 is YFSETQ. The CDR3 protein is CASSPDRGLYNSPLHF. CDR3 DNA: TGCGCCAGCAGCCCTGACAGGGGCCTCTATAATTCACCCCTCCACTTT.

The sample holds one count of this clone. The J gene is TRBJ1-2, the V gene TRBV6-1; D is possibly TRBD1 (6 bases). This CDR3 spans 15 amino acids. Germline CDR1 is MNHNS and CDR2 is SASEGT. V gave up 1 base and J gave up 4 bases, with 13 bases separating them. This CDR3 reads CASSEDFRGLYGYTF. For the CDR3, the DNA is TGTGCCAGCAGTGAAGACTTCAGGGGTCTCTATGGCTACACCTTC.

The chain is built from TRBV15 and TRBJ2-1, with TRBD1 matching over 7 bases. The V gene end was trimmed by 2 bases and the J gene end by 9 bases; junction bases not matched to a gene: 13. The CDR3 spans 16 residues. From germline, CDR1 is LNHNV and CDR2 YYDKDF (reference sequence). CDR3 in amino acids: CATSRPRDRKMVEQFF. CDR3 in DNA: TGTGCCACCAGCAGACCCCGGGACAGAAAGATGGTTGAGCAGTTCTTC.